What follows are 6 T cell receptor beta chains derived from one specimen sequenced in a study of graft-versus-host responses after intestinal transplantation. TCRdb's table, derived via immunoSEQ multiplex PCR, lists solely in-frame clones and lacks some. The repertoire includes approximately 79,000 clones, 82% of them detected once, and 0.8% to 0.9% sits in the top ten. These receptors' antigens are unknown. The source was unstimulated CD4+ T cells sorted from spleen or lymph node cells, collected before intestinal transplant. These TCRs come from a human donor who received an intestinal transplant.

The V call is TRBV10-1, the J call TRBJ1-1; D uncertain. Germline CDR1 is WNHNN and CDR2 is SYGVQD (reference sequence). The CDR3 consists of 16 residues. The V end lost 2 bases, the J end lost 3 bases, and 16 bases lay between the germline ends. CDR3 in DNA: TGCGCCAGCAGTGAGCCGGGCTTCTTGGAGGACACTGAAGCTTTCTTT. The encoded protein is CASSEPGFLEDTEAFF.

The rearrangement links TRBV5-6 to TRBJ2-5; TRBD2 matches at 10 bases. Germline CDR1 and CDR2: SGHDT and YYEEEE. With V trimmed by 2 bases and J by 2 bases, 3 bases remained unmatched. The CDR3 is made up of 15 amino acids. The CDR3 DNA follows: TGTGCCAGCAGCTTTCTAGCGGGGGAACAAGAGACCCAGTACTTC. Amino acids: CASSFLAGEQETQYF.

This clone was picked up a small number of times. The rearrangement uses TRBV5-6 and TRBJ2-7; D not resolved. V was cut by 5 bases and J by 6 bases, with 15 bases left in between. CDR1 SGHDT and CDR2 YYEEEE come from the germline V gene. There are 13 residues in the CDR3. CDR3 in DNA: TGTGCCAGCAGTCGCGAGCGATTTAGCGAGCAGTACTTC. This gives the protein CASSRERFSEQYF.

The CDR3 is CASSYQAYGYTF. For the CDR3, the DNA is TGTGCCAGCAGTTATCAGGCGTATGGCTACACCTTC. The chain couples TRBV6-6 to TRBJ1-2; D ambiguous. The CDR3 length is 12 residues. V lost 3 bases and J 5 bases, leaving 7 bases between the germline ends. CDR1 is MNHNY, CDR2 SVGAGI, per germline (reference sequence).

V gene TRBV7-8 combines with J gene TRBJ2-7, with TRBD2 matching over 10 bases. The germline V gene has CDR1 SGHVS and CDR2 FQNEAQ. The CDR3 loop spans 18 amino acids. V dropped 3 bases and J dropped 4; count of bases not matched to a gene: 15. The DNA of the CDR3 is TGTGCCAGCAGCTTCAGACTAGCGGGTGCTCCCGGGACTTACGAGCAGTACTTC. This codes for CASSFRLAGAPGTYEQYF.

Concerning this clone itself: At the DNA level, this CDR3 is encoded by other sequences in the same sample as well. The chain carries TRBV5-6 and TRBJ2-5; TRBD2 matches 12 bases. Germline trimming cut 2 bases from V and 5 bases from J; bases unmatched to any gene: 4. Germline CDR1 reads SGHDT; CDR2 reads YYEEEE. CDR3 length: 15 residues. The CDR3 bases are TGTGCCAGCAGCTTACTAGCGGGGGGCCGGGAGACCCAGTACTTC. Translated, it gives CASSLLAGGRETQYF.